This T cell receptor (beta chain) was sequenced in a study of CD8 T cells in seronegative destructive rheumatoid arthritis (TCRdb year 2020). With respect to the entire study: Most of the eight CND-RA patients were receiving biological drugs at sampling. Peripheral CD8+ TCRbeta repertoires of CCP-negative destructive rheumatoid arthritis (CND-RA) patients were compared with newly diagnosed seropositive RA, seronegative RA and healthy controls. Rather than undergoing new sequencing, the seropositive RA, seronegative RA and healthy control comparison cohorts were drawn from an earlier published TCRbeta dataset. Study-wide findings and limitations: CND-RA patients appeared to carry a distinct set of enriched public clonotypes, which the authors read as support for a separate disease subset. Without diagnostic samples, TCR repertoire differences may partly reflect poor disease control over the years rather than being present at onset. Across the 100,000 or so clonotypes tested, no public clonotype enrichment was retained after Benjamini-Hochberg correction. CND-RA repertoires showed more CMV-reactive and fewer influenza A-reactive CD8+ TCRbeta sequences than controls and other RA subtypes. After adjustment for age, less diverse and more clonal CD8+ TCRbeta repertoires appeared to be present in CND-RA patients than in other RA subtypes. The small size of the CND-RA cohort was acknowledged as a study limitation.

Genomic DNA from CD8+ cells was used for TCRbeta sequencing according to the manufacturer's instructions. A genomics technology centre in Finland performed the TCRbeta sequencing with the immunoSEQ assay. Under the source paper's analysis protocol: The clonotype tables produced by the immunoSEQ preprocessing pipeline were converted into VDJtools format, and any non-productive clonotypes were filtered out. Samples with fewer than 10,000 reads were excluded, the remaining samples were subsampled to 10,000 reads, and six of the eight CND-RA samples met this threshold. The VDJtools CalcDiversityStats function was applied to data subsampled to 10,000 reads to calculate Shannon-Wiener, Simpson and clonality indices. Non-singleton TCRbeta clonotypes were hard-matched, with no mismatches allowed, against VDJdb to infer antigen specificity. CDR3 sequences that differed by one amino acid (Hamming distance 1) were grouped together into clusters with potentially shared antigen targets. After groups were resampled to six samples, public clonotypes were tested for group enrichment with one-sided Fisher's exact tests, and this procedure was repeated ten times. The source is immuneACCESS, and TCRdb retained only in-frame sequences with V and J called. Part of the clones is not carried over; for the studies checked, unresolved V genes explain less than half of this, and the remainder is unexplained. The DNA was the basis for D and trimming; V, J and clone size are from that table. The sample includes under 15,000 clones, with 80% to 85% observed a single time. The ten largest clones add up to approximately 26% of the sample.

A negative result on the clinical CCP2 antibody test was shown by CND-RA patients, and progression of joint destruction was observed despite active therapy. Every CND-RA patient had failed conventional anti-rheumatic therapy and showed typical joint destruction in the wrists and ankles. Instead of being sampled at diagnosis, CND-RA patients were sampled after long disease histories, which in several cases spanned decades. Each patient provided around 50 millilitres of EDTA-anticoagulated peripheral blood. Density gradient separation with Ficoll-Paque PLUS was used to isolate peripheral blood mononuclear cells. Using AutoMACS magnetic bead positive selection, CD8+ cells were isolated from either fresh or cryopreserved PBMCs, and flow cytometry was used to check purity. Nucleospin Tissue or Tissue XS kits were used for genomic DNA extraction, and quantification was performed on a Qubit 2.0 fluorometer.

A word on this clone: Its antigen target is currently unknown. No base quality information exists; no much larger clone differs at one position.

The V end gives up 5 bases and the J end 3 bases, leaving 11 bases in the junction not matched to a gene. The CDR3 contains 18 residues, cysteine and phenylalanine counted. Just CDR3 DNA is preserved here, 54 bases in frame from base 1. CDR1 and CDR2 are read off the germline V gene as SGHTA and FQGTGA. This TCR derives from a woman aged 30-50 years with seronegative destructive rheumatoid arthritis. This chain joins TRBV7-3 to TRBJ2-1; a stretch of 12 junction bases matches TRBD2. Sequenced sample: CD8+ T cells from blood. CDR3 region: CASSQTSGGDKYYNEQFF. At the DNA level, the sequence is TGTGCCAGCAGCCAGACTAGCGGGGGAGATAAGTACTACAATGAGCAGTTCTTC.